The table lists the clone carrying this T cell receptor (beta chain) with many counts. The source of the sample is a study of tumor and adjacent non-tumor tissue in lung cancer. RNA was extracted from bulk tissue without any cell sorting. This CDR3 contains 15 residues. J lost 0 bases, V lost 7 bases, and 7 bases had no gene match. Germline CDR1 MNHNY, CDR2 SVGAGI (reference sequence). A modified ARM-PCR protocol with three rounds of nested PCR amplified TCRbeta. From the multiplex PCR reads, TCRdb called clonotypes with MiXCR, one entry per CDR3 protein. The table includes about 110,000 distinct CDR3 sequences, about 87% detected once.

The rearrangement uses TRBV6-6 and TRBJ1-1; 8 bases agree with TRBD1. The receptor's source is a man between 70 and 80 years old with non-small cell lung cancer. Specimen: lung tumor tissue. CDR3 coding DNA: TGTGCCAGCACGAACAGGGGGTTTATGAACACTGAAGCTTTCTTT. The encoded protein is CASTNRGFMNTEAFF.